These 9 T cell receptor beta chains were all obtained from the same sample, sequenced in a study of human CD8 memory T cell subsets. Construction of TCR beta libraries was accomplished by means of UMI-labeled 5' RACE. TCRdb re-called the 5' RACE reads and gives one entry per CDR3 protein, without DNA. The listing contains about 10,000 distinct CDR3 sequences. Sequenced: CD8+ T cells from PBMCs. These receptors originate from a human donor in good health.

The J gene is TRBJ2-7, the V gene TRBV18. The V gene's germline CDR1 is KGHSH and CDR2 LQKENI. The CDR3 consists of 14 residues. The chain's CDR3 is CASSPGNKAYEQYF.

The CDR3 sequence: CATSDGTNQPQHF. The chain recombines TRBV24-1 with TRBJ1-5. CDR3 length: 13 residues. The germline V gene has CDR1 KGHDR and CDR2 SFDVKD.

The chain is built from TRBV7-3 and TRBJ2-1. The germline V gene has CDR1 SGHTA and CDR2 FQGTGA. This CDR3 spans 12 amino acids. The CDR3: CASSPDGNEQFF.

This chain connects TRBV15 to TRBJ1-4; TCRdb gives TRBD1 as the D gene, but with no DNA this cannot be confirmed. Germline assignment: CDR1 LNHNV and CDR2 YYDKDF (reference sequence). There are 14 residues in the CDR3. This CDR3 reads CATAGGSTNEKLFF.

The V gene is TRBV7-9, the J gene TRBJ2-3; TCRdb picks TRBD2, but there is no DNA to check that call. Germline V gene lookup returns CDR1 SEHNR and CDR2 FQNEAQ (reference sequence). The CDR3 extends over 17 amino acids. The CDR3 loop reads CASSSTSGTSSTDTQYF.

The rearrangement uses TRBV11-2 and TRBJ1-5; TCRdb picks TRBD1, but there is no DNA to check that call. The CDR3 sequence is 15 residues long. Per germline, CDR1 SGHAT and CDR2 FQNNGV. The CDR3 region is CASSSQGGAGQPQHF.

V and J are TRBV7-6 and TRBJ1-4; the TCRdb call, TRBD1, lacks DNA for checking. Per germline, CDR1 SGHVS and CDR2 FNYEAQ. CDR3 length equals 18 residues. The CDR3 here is CASSFSVGGRGRGEKLFF.

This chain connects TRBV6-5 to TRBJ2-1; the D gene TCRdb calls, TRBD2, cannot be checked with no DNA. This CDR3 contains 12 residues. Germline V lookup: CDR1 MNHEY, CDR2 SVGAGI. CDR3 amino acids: CASGGGDNEQFF.

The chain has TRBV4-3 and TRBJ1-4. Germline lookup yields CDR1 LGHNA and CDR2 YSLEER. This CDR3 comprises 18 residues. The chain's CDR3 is CASSPAWSIGAANEKLFF.